What follows is one T cell receptor (beta chain) and its context. Its antigen has not been determined. No quality values exist for individual bases; no much larger clone is one base distant. This entry is derived from a study of human T cells and chemical hapten exposure (dated by TCRdb to 2020 to 2022). Notes on the research overall: For sensitization, 2% DPC in acetone was applied to a roughly 2 cm by roughly 2 cm area of upper inner arm skin. Peripheral blood TCR repertoire changes were tracked in vivo in alopecia patients during primary and secondary sensitization to the hapten diphenylcyclopropenone (DPC). Patients additionally received weekly therapeutic DPC doses to the scalp throughout the roughly 24-week study period. Blood samples were taken from patients before sensitization (week 0) and at 2, 6 and about 24 weeks after DPC sensitization. The mostly female patient cohort included alopecia areata with under or over 50% scalp involvement, alopecia totalis and alopecia universalis. Blood for TCR sequencing was provided by twenty-nine alopecia patients at one to four time points (pre-sensitization, 2, 6 and 24 weeks). The libraries were sequenced as a pool, and the TCR yield per sample differed mostly because of small variations in library volumes within the pool. Patch testing was performed on the upper back with Finn chambers containing 0.01% DPC, and the patch tests were scored after 6 days according to International Contact Dermatitis Research Group standards.

Study-level results and caveats: The number of TCRs above 1 in 1000 frequency did not change with DPC sensitization; there was no evidence of global repertoire structure alterations. Patch test score was positively correlated with the number of PT1 expanded TCRs, with significance at thresholds 8, 16 and 32 but not at 4. After repeated subsampling, the strength of the expansion versus patch-test correlation and the threshold at which it became significant changed. Expanded TCRs formed significantly more large CDR3 similarity clusters than pre-sensitization or healthy control sets, consistent with antigen-driven responses. All patients had alopecia, a presumed autoimmune disease, so their immune response might differ from that of healthy individuals.

Reading the label with the study, this specimen's time point is: patch test 3, about 24 weeks after DPC sensitization. According to the study, the label for this sample's treatment or condition signals: therapeutic diphenylcyclopropenone sensitization with weekly scalp DPC. At each patch-test visit, blood was drawn before the patch test was applied. Patients were considered eligible if aged 18 to 70, diagnosed with alopecia and deemed suitable for DPC therapy, and patients were excluded if pregnant. Total RNA was isolated from unfractionated whole blood collected in Tempus Blood RNA tubes. V is trimmed back by 10 bases and J by 3 bases, and the junction contains 3 bases that no gene match accounts for. CDR3 length: 11 amino acids, cysteine to phenylalanine. CDR3 DNA is the only sequence kept; it has 33 bases, read in frame from the first base. From the germline V gene, CDR1 is MNHEY and CDR2 is SVGAGI.

Libraries came from RACE. The instrument given in TCRdb is NextSeq 500. During library preparation, unique molecular identifiers were attached to individual cDNA molecules so that TCRs could be counted quantitatively and reproducibly. Both TCR alpha and TCR beta chains were sequenced from each blood RNA sample. The source study handled its data this way. The median number of TCRs per sample was 95,638, ranging from 23,224 to 690,600. V, J and CDR3 annotation of the TCR reads was performed with the Decombinator software suite. For the PS versus PT1 abundance plots, all samples were subsampled to the same number of TCRs (28,000). Expanded TCRs were defined as absent before sensitization and observed at least eight times at the 2-week time point. TCRdb trimmed public reads at Q25 via fastp, called clones via MiXCR and kept in-frame beta chains. A single entry per CDR3 protein holds the most common genes and DNA from its merged rows. The V and J calls were not made by the authors but by TCRdb's processing. The sample contains 99,000 or so distinct CDR3 sequences, under 40% of them found a single time. Around 2.5% of the sample comes from the top ten.

This sequence originates from a man aged 35 to 55 with alopecia areata. Some clones in this sample may be carry-over from other donors' samples. The specimen comprised whole blood, sampled in connection with sensitization to the hapten diphenylcyclopropenone (DPC). The chain joins TRBV6-5 to TRBJ2-7; 7 central nucleotides agree with TRBD2. CDR3 region: CATGGIYEQYF. At the DNA level, the sequence is TGTGCCACCGGGGGGATCTACGAGCAGTACTTC.